Each of the 9 T cell receptor beta chains below was sequenced from the same sample in a study of T cells after yellow fever vaccination. TCRdb re-analysed the 5' RACE reads in MiXCR, keeping a single row per CDR3 protein. The sample has fewer than 400,000 distinct CDR3 sequences; approximately 6% are singletons. The specimen comprised PBMCs, sampled 5 days after the yellow fever booster vaccination. The origin of the receptors is a young man who received the YFV17D yellow fever vaccine.

CDR3 loop: CAISGGTGSNTGELFF. CDR3 in DNA: TGTGCCATCTCGGGGGGCACAGGGTCGAACACCGGGGAGCTGTTTTTT. The genes are TRBV10-3 and TRBJ2-2, with a tentative D call TRBD2 (7 bases). V lost 8 bases to trimming and J lost 0 bases, with 16 bases between them. CDR1 is ENHRY, CDR2 SYGVKD, per germline. This CDR3 is built from 16 residues.

The V and J genes are TRBV12-3 or TRBV12-4 and TRBJ2-5; D possibly corresponds to TRBD2 (6 bases). Trimming shortened V by 6 bases and J by 1 base, and 12 bases separated the two germline ends. The CDR3 runs 14 residues. The CDR3 bases are TGTGCCAGCAGCAGAGGGACTCTCCAAGAGACCCAGTACTTC. Its translation: CASSRGTLQETQYF.

The gene calls are TRBV6-1 and TRBJ2-1; D might be TRBD1 (5 bases). The CDR3 is 15 residues long. The germline CDR1 and CDR2 sequences are MNHNS and SASEGT. The ends were cut back, 0 bases at V and 5 bases at J, with 11 bases in the middle. The CDR3, as DNA: TGTGCCAGCAGTGAAGCCGCAGGGTCCCACAATGAGCAGTTCTTC. It yields the protein CASSEAAGSHNEQFF.

This clonotype occurred a few times. This chain joins TRBV6-5 and TRBJ2-3; no firm D call. V was shortened by 4 bases and J by 2 bases, with 13 bases between the two germline ends. The CDR3 length is 15 residues. Per the germline V gene, CDR1 is MNHEY and CDR2 is SVGAGI. CDR3 region: CASSSKGAITDTQYF. CDR3 sequence (DNA): TGTGCCAGCAGTTCAAAGGGCGCTATCACAGATACGCAGTATTTT.

In its sample, this clonotype was seen many times. The gene calls are TRBV7-2 and TRBJ2-5; 8 bases are a match to TRBD2. This CDR3 is built from 14 residues. Germline CDR1 reads SGHTA; CDR2 reads FQGNSA. Trimming cost V 1 base and J 5 bases; bases outside gene matches: 3. The CDR3: CASSLDPGGETQYF. The CDR3 region has the DNA TGTGCCAGCAGCTTAGACCCGGGAGGGGAGACCCAGTACTTC.

At least ten counts were recorded for this clonotype. The chain joins TRBV12-3 or TRBV12-4 to TRBJ2-7; TRBD1 matches at 7 bases. The CDR3 has 12 amino acids. V was clipped by 5 bases and J by 5 bases; unmatched bases: 3. CDR3 nucleotide sequence: TGTGCCAGCAGTCCCGGGACAGACGAGCAGTACTTC. This encodes CASSPGTDEQYF.

This clonotype has ten or more counts. The rearrangement links TRBV5-1 to TRBJ2-7; 7 bases align to TRBD2. V was clipped by 1 base and J by 11 bases; unmatched bases: 15. The length of the CDR3 is 15 residues. The germline V gene encodes CDR1 SGHRS and CDR2 YFSETQ. The CDR3 DNA is TGCGCCAGCAGCTTGAGCGAGCAGGGAGGGCAGAGGGAGTACTTC. This gives the protein CASSLSEQGGQREYF. The full variable domain, rest sourced from reference TRBV5-1 and TRBJ2-7, is KAGVTQTPRYLIKTRGQQVTLSCSPISGHRSVSWYQQTPGQGLQFLFEYFSETQRNKGNFPGRFSGRQFSNSRSEMNVSTLELGDSALYLCASSLSEQGGQREYFGPGTRLTVT.

This clonotype turned up a few times. The V call is TRBV12-3 or TRBV12-4, the J call TRBJ2-3; no clear D. The CDR3 is 13 residues long. V lost 3 bases and J 4 bases, leaving 8 bases between the germline ends. CDR3: CASSFEAADTQYF. CDR3 nucleotides: TGTGCCAGCAGTTTTGAGGCGGCAGATACGCAGTATTTT.

This clonotype has more than one count but fewer than ten. The chain employs TRBV27 and TRBJ2-7; 11 bases align to TRBD1. There are 14 residues in the CDR3. Per the germline V gene, CDR1 is MNHEY and CDR2 is SMNVEV (reference sequence). The J segment lost 5 bases and the V segment lost 6 bases, leaving 6 bases of the junction unmatched. CDR3 bases: TGTGCCAGCAGGGGGGACAGGGGGTCTGACGAGCAGTACTTC. This gives the protein CASRGDRGSDEQYF.